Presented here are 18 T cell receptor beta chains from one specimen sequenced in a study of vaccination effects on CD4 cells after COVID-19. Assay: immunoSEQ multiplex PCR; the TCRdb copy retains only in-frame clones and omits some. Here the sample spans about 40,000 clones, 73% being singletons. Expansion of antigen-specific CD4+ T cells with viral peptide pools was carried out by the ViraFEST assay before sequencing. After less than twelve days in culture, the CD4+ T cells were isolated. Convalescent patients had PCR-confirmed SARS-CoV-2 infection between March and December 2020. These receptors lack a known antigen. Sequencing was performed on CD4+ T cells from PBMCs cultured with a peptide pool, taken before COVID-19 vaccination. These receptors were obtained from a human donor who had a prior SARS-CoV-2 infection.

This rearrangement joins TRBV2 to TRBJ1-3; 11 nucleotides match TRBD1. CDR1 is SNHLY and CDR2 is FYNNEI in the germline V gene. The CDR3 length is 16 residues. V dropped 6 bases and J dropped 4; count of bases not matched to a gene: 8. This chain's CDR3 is CASSDRDRGSGNTIYF. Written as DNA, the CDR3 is TGTGCCAGCAGCGACCGGGACAGGGGGTCCGGAAACACCATATATTTT.

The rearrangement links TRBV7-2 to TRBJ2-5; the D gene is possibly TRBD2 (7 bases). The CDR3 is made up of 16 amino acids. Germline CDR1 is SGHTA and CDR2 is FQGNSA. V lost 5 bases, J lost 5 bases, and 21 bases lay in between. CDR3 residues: CASSPTRWGGRETQYF. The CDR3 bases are TGTGCCAGCAGCCCAACAAGGTGGGGGGGCCGGGAGACCCAGTACTTC. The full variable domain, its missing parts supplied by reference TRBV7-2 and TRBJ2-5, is GAGVSQSPSNKVTEKGKDVELRCDPISGHTALYWYRQSLGQGLEFLIYFQGNSAPDKSGLPSDRFSAERTGGSVSTLTIQRTQQEDSAVYLCASSPTRWGGRETQYFGPGTRLLVL.

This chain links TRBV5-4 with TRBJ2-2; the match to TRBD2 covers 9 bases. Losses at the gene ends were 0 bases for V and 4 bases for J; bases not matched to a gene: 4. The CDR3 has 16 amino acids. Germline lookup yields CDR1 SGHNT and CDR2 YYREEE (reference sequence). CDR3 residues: CASSLVGGGGTGELFF. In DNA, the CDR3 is TGTGCCAGCAGCTTGGTGGGCGGGGGGGGCACCGGGGAGCTGTTTTTT.

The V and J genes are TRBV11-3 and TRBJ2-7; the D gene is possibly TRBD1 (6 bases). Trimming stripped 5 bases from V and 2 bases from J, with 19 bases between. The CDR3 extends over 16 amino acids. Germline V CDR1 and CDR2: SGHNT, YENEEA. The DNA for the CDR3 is TGTGCCAGCAGCGCAGACTGGGGGCGCCCCACCTACGAGCAGTACTTC. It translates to CASSADWGRPTYEQYF.

The CDR3 DNA reads as TGCGCCAGCAGCCAAGAGGGGACAGGACTTAACTATGGCTACACCTTC. Residues: CASSQEGTGLNYGYTF. V and J are TRBV4-3 and TRBJ1-2; 8 nucleotides align to TRBD1. The CDR3 has 16 residues. The germline V gene encodes CDR1 LGHNA and CDR2 YSLEER. With 0 bases clipped from V and 1 base from J, the junction kept 4 bases outside the gene matches.

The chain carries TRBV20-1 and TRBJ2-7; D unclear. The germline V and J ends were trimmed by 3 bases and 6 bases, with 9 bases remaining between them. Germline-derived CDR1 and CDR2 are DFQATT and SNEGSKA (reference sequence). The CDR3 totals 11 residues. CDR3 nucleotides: TGCAGTGCTAGTGCAATTAGCGAGCAGTACTTC. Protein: CSASAISEQYF.

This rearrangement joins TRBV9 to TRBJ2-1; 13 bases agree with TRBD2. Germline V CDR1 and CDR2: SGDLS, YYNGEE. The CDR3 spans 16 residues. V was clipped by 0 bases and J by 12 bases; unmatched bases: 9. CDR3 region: CASSVDGTSGALGQFF. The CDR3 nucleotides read TGTGCCAGCAGCGTAGATGGGACTAGCGGGGCCTTGGGGCAGTTCTTC.

Here the CDR3 DNA reads TGTGCCAGCAGCGTAGAGCCGTTAGACAATGAGCAGTTCTTC. Its protein is CASSVEPLDNEQFF. The V and J genes are TRBV9 and TRBJ2-1; D is ambiguous. The CDR3 contains 14 residues. Germline V gives CDR1 SGDLS, CDR2 YYNGEE. The germline V and J ends were trimmed by 0 bases and 5 bases, with 9 bases remaining between them.

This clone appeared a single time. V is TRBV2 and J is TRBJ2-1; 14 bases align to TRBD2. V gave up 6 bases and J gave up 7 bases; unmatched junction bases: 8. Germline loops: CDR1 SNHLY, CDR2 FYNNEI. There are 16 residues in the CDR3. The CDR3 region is CASRRRTSGGKNEQFF. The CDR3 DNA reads TGTGCCAGCAGGAGAAGGACTAGCGGGGGGAAAAATGAGCAGTTCTTC.

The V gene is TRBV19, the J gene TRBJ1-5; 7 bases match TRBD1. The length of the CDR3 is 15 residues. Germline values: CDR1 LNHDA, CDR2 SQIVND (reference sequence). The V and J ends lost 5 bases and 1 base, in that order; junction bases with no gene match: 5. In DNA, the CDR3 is TGTGCCAGTAGTGGGCAGGGGGACAGCAATCAGCCCCAGCATTTT. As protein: CASSGQGDSNQPQHF.

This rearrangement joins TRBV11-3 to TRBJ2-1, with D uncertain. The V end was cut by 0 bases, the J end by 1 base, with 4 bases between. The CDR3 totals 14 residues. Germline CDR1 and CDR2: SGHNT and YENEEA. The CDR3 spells CASSLDNSYNEQFF. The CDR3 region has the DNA TGTGCCAGCAGCTTAGATAATTCCTACAATGAGCAGTTCTTC.

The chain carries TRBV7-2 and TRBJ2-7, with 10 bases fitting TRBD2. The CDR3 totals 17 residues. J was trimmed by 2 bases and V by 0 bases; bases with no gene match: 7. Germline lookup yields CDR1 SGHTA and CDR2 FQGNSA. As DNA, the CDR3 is TGTGCCAGCAGCTTAGCTTCCGGGACTAGCGTACCCTACGAGCAGTACTTC. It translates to CASSLASGTSVPYEQYF. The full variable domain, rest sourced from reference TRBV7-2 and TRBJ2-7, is GAGVSQSPSNKVTEKGKDVELRCDPISGHTALYWYRQSLGQGLEFLIYFQGNSAPDKSGLPSDRFSAERTGGSVSTLTIQRTQQEDSAVYLCASSLASGTSVPYEQYFGPGTRLTVT.

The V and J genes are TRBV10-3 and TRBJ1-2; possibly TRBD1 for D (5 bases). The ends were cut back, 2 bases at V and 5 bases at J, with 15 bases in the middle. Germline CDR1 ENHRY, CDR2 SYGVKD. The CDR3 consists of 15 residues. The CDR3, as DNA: TGTGCCATCAGTGAGCCGGGACTTGGGGGTTATGGCTACACCTTC. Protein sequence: CAISEPGLGGYGYTF.

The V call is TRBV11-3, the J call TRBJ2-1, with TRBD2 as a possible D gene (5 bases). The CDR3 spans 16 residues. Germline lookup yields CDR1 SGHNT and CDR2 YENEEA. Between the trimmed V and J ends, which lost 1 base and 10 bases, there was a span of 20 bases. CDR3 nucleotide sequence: TGTGCCAGCAGCTTAGCGGATCGAGTGGCAGGCGGGGAGCAGTTCTTC. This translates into CASSLADRVAGGEQFF.

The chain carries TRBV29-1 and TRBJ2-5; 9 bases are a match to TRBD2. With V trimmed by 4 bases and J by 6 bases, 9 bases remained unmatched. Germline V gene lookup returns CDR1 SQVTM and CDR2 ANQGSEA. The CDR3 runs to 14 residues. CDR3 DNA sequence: TGCAGCGTTGGTTGGGCGGGAGGGCCAAAGACCCAGTACTTC. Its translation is CSVGWAGGPKTQYF. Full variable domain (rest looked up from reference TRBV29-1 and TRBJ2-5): SAVISQKPSRDICQRGTSLTIQCQVDSQVTMMFWYRQQPGQSLTLIATANQGSEATYESGFVIDKFPISRPNLTFSTLTVSNMSPEDSSIYLCSVGWAGGPKTQYFGPGTRLLVL.

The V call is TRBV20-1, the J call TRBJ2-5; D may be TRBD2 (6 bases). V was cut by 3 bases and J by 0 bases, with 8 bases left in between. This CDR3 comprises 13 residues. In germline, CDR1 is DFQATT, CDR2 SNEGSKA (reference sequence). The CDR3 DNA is TGCAGTGCTAGTAGGGACTACCAAGAGACCCAGTACTTC. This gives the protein CSASRDYQETQYF.

The CDR3 region is CASSLQGTDTQYF. The CDR3, as DNA: TGTGCCAGCAGCTTACAGGGCACAGATACGCAGTATTTT. The chain carries TRBV7-9 and TRBJ2-3; unclear D gene. There are 13 residues in the CDR3. V lost 2 bases and J 1 base, leaving 4 bases between the germline ends. The germline V gene has CDR1 SEHNR and CDR2 FQNEAQ (reference sequence).

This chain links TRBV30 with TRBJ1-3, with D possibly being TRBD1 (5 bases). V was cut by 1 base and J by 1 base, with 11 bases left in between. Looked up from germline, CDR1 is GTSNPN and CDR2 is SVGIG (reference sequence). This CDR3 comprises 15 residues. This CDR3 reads CAWSGTRESGNTIYF. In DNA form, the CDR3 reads TGTGCCTGGAGTGGGACCAGGGAGTCTGGAAACACCATATATTTT.